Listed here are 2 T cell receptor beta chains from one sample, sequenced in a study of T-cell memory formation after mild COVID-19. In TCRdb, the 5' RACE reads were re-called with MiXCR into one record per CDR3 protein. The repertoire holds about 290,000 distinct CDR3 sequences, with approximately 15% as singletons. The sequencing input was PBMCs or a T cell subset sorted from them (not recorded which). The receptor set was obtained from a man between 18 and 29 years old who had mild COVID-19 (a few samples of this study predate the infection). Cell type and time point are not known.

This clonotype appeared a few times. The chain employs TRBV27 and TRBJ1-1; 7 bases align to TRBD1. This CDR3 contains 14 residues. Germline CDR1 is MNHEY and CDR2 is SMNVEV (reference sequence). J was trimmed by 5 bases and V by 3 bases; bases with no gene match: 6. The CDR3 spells CASSFTGVITEAFF. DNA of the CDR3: TGTGCCAGCAGTTTTACAGGGGTGATTACTGAAGCTTTCTTT.

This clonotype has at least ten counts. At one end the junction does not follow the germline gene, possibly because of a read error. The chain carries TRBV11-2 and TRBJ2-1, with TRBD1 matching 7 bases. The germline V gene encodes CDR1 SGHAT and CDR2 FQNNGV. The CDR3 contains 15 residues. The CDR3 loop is CASSLVAGGYNEQFF. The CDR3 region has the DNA TGCGCCAGCAGCTTGGTGGCAGGGGGTTACAATGAGCAGTTCTTC.